Listed below are T cell receptor beta chains from one sample, sequenced in a study of cytomegalovirus exposure and HLA in healthy donors. The method was immunoSEQ multiplex PCR; TCRdb's version includes in-frame clones alone and lacks a portion of them. This sample yields about 200,000 clones, of which 88% are seen a single time; about 2.9% belongs to the top ten. Input material: PBMCs. These receptors all come from a young woman in good health and CMV-seronegative. Each CDR3 is given with its conserved first and last residue. The order of the fields is clone size, V gene, J gene, D gene, CDR3 DNA, CDR3 protein. The D gene is left open where the match is weak. A row's size may be missing; if present it is once, few, many or a size class.

abundance: .
v_gene: TRBV10-2
j_gene: TRBJ2-7
d_gene: TRBD2
CDR3nt: TGCGCCAGCAGTGAGACTAGCGGCGAGCAGTACTTC
CDR3aa: CASSETSGEQYF

abundance: .
v_gene: TRBV6-1
j_gene: TRBJ2-7
d_gene: TRBD2
CDR3nt: TGTGCCAGCAGACGGACTAGCGGGAGCTACGAGCAGTACTTC
CDR3aa: CASRRTSGSYEQYF

abundance: .
v_gene: TRBV14
j_gene: TRBJ2-2
d_gene: TRBD2
CDR3nt: TGTGCCAGCAGCCTCCTAGCGGGAGACCTCACCGGGGAGCTGTTTTTT
CDR3aa: CASSLLAGDLTGELFF

abundance: .
v_gene: TRBV2
j_gene: TRBJ2-5
d_gene: TRBD2
CDR3nt: TGTGCCAGCATAGGACTAGCGACGGAGACCCAGTACTTC
CDR3aa: CASIGLATETQYF

abundance: .
v_gene: TRBV5-1
j_gene: TRBJ2-7
d_gene: TRBD2
CDR3nt: TGCGCCAGCAGTCGGACTAGCGGTGGGGCCTACGAGCAGTACTTC
CDR3aa: CASSRTSGGAYEQYF

abundance: .
v_gene: TRBV4-3
j_gene: TRBJ2-5
d_gene: TRBD2
CDR3nt: TGCGCCAGCAGCCAGGGCCATAGCGGGAGTGGAGAGACCCAGTACTTC
CDR3aa: CASSQGHSGSGETQYF

abundance: .
v_gene: TRBV15
j_gene: TRBJ1-5
d_gene: .
CDR3nt: TGTGCCACCAGCAGAGAACAGTCTGTAAGCAATCAGCCCCAGCATTTT
CDR3aa: CATSREQSVSNQPQHF

abundance: .
v_gene: TRBV2
j_gene: TRBJ1-2
d_gene: .
CDR3nt: TGTGCCAGCAGGGGGGGGACTGGGGGCCTAGCAACTTGGGGCTACACCTTC
CDR3aa: CASRGGTGGLATWGYTF

abundance: .
v_gene: TRBV9
j_gene: TRBJ2-7
d_gene: TRBD2
CDR3nt: TGTGCCAGCAGCGTAGGGAGCGGCGGGAGGTCGACGGGCGAGCAGTACTTC
CDR3aa: CASSVGSGGRSTGEQYF

abundance: .
v_gene: TRBV28
j_gene: TRBJ2-7
d_gene: TRBD1
CDR3nt: TGTGCCAGCAGTTTTAGAGACAGGGCCGCTCGGAGGTACTTC
CDR3aa: CASSFRDRAARRYF

abundance: .
v_gene: TRBV29-1
j_gene: TRBJ2-1
d_gene: TRBD2
CDR3nt: TGCAGCATACCCGGGAGGGCCTTCTACAATGAGCAGTTCTTC
CDR3aa: CSIPGRAFYNEQFF

abundance: .
v_gene: TRBV29-1
j_gene: TRBJ2-1
d_gene: .
CDR3nt: TGCAGCGTTGAAGCTCGAGGAGAGCCCTACAATGAGCAGTTCTTC
CDR3aa: CSVEARGEPYNEQFF

abundance: once
v_gene: TRBV20-1
j_gene: TRBJ2-7
d_gene: .
CDR3nt: TGCAGTGCCAGGACAGCCTACGAGCAGTACTTC
CDR3aa: CSARTAYEQYF

abundance: .
v_gene: TRBV27
j_gene: TRBJ2-7
d_gene: TRBD1
CDR3nt: TGTGCCAGCAGAAGGACAGGGTCAGTAGGCGAGCAGTACTTC
CDR3aa: CASRRTGSVGEQYF

abundance: .
v_gene: TRBV30
j_gene: TRBJ2-7
d_gene: TRBD2
CDR3nt: TGTGCCTGGGTGCCGGGACTAGCGTCCTACGAGCAGTACTTC
CDR3aa: CAWVPGLASYEQYF

abundance: .
v_gene: TRBV6-6
j_gene: TRBJ2-7
d_gene: .
CDR3nt: TGTGCCAGCAGTTACACTGCCCTTACCCACGAGCAGTACTTC
CDR3aa: CASSYTALTHEQYF